This T cell receptor (beta chain) came from a study of blood T cell repertoires in COVID-19. About the research overall: There were acute and convalescent COVID-19 samples, and they came from the United States, Italy and Spain.

Germline V gene data show CDR1 as SGHDT and CDR2 as YYEEEE. The CDR3 is 16 residues long. The junction had 9 bases not matched to a gene; V was cut back by 5 bases and J by 4 bases. Cohort assignment relied on participant-reported clinical history. TCRdb keeps only in-frame clones here, not all; method: immunoSEQ multiplex PCR. The sample includes roughly 240,000 clones, about 87% seen only once; the top ten take around 0.8%. Sequencing was done on a sample of PBMCs or T cells enriched from blood (not recorded which). The sequence was obtained from a man aged 50 or older who had been exposed to COVID-19. The chain uses TRBV5-6 and TRBJ2-2; 9 nucleotides match TRBD2. The CDR3 here is CASRTGREGLTGELFF. CDR3 DNA: TGTGCCAGCAGAACGGGGCGGGAGGGCCTCACCGGGGAGCTGTTTTTT. The full variable domain, completed using reference TRBV5-6 and TRBJ2-2, is DAGVTQSPTHLIKTRGQQVTLRCSPKSGHDTVSWYQQALGQGPQFIFQYYEEEERQRGNFPDRFSGHQFPNYSSELNVNALLLGDSALYLCASRTGREGLTGELFFGEGSRLTVL.